The source of this TCR beta chain is a study of blood T cell repertoires in COVID-19 (dated by TCRdb to 2018 to 2021). Looking at the study overall: Samples from collaborators originated in the United States, Italy and Spain and spanned both the acute and convalescent phases of COVID-19. A freely available public database, intended as a resource for researchers studying the immune response to SARS-CoV-2, is where the repertoires were released. Where available, HLA class I and class II types were taken from metadata supplied by the sample provider and were not determined by assay-based typing. Samples came from the ongoing ImmuneRACE study (first 160 participants) plus 1,254 subjects from 6 global collaborators. The material from the prospective study consisted of cDNA or gDNA derived from T cells, B-cell-depleted T cells, or PBMCs. The dataset comprised deeply sampled blood TCRbeta repertoires from subjects exposed to, actively infected with, or recovered from COVID-19. The sample metadata nearly always contained a de-identified subject ID, COVID-19 status, age in years and sex. On the study overall, not on this receptor specifically: How much clinical and demographic metadata was included differed by source and by participant, and the metadata was provided uncurated.

From cysteine to phenylalanine, the CDR3 is 15 amino acids long. The DNA shown is the 45-base CDR3, in frame from base 1. Trimming takes 7 bases off V and 0 bases off J; junction bases not matched to a gene: 7. The germline V gene (reference sequence) sets CDR1 to LNHDA and CDR2 to SQIVND. Remarks on this clone: What antigen it recognizes has not been identified. No base-level quality is on record; no much larger clone is a single base apart.

TCRbeta CDR3 regions were amplified from genomic DNA by means of the immunoSEQ Assay, a bias-controlled multiplex PCR. Regarding the original processing steps: Nucleated cell counts per sample were estimated from amplification of reference gene primers within the assay. To quantify the absolute abundance of each unique TCRbeta CDR3 rearrangement, sequence reads were collapsed and filtered. Productive Simpson clonality was computed per sample as the square root of Simpson's diversity index over productive rearrangements. Held by TCRdb, this immuneACCESS table contains in-frame sequences only and omits some clones. Under half of the omission traces to an unresolved V gene where checked; the cause of the rest is unknown. V, J and clone size derive from that table, while D and trimming were established from the DNA sequence. For this sample there are about 260,000 clones; 80% to 90% appear just once. The ten largest clones capture around 9.6% of the sample.

At one collaborating source in Seattle, patients were enrolled during active infection and were followed longitudinally through the course of disease. Each collaborating institution followed its own protocols to collect whole blood in K2EDTA tubes. For TCRbeta analysis, collaborator samples were shipped as frozen whole blood, as isolated PBMCs, or as DNA extracted from either sample type. The TCR originated in a woman between 65 and 79 years old with COVID-19, enrolled during active disease. Source material: peripheral blood. The chain uses TRBV19 and TRBJ2-3; TRBD2 matches 7 bases in the middle. CDR3 sequence: CASKGTIDSTDTQYF. The DNA is as follows: TGTGCCAGTAAGGGGACTATCGATAGCACAGATACGCAGTATTTT.